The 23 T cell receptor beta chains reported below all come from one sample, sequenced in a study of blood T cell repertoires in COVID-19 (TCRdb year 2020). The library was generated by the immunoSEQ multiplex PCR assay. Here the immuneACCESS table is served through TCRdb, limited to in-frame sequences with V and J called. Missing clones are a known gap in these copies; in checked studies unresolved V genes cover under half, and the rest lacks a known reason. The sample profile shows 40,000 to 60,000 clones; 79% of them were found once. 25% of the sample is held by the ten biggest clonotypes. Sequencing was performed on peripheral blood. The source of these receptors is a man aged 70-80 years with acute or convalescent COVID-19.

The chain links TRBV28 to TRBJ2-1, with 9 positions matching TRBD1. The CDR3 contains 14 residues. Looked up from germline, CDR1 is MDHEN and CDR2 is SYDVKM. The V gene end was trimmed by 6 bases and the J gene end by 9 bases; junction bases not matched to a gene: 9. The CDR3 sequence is CASRTEQGAGEQFF. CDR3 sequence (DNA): TGTGCCAGCAGGACTGAACAGGGGGCGGGTGAGCAGTTCTTC.

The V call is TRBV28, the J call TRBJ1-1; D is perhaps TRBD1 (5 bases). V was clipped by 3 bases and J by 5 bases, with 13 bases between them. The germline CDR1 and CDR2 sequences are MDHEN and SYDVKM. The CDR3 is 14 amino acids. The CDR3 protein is CASSLVRGRTEAFF. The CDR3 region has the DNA TGTGCCAGCAGTTTGGTCCGGGGGAGGACTGAAGCTTTCTTT. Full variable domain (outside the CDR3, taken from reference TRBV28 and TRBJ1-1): DVKVTQSSRYLVKRTGEKVFLECVQDMDHENMFWYRQDPGLGLRLIYFSYDVKMKEKGDIPEGYSVSREKKERFSLILESASTNQTSMYLCASSLVRGRTEAFFGQGTRLTVV.

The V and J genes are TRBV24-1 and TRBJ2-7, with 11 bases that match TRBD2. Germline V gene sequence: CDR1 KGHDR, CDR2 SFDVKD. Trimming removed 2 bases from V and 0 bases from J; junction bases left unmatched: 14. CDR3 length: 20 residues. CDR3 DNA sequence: TGTGCCACCAGTGATTGGGTCAACGCTAGCGGGAGGCCTTTCTCCTACGAGCAGTACTTC. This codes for CATSDWVNASGRPFSYEQYF.

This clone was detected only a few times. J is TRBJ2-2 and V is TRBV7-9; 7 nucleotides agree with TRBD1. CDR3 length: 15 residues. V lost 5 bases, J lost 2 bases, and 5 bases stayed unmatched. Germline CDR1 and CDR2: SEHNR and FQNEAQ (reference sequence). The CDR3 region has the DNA TGTGCCAGCAGCCCCGGGACAGCAAACACCGGGGAGCTGTTTTTT. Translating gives CASSPGTANTGELFF.

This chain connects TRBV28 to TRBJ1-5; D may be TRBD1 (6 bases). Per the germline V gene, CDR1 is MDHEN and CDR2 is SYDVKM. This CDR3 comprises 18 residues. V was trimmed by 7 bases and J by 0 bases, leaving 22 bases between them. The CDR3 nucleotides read TGTGCCAGCACTTCTAACAAAGGGGGTTGGGATAGCAATCAGCCCCAGCATTTT. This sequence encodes CASTSNKGGWDSNQPQHF.

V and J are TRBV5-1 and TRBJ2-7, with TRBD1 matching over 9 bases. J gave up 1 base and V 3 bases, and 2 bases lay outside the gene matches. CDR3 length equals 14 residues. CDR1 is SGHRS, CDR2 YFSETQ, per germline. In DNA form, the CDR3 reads TGCGCCAGCAGCTCGGGACAGGGTTCCTACGAGCAGTACTTC. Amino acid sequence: CASSSGQGSYEQYF.

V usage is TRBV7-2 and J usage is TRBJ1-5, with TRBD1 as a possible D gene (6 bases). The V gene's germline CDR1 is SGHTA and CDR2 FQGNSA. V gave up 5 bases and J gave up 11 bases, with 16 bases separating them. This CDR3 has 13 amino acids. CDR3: CASSPQGLMSQHF. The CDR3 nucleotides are TGTGCCAGCAGCCCACAGGGCCTCATGTCCCAGCATTTT. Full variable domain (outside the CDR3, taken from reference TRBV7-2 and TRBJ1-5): GAGVSQSPSNKVTEKGKDVELRCDPISGHTALYWYRQSLGQGLEFLIYFQGNSAPDKSGLPSDRFSAERTGGSVSTLTIQRTQQEDSAVYLCASSPQGLMSQHFGDGTRLSIL.

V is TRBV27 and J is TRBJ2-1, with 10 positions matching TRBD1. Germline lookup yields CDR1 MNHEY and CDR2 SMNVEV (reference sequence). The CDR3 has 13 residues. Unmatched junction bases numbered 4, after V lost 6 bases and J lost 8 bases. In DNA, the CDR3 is TGTGCCAGCAGAAGACAGGGGGCTGATGAGCAGTTCTTC. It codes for CASRRQGADEQFF.

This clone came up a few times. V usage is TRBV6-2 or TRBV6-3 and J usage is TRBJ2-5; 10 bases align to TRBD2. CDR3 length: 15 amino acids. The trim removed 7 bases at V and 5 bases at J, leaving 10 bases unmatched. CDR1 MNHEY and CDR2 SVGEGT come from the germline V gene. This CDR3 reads CASNPSLAGAETQYF. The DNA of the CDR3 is TGTGCCAGCAACCCGTCCCTAGCGGGAGCGGAGACCCAGTACTTC.

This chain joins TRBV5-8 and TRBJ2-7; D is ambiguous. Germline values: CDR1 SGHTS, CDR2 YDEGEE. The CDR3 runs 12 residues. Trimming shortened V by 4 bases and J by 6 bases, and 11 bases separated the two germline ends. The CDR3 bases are TGTGCCAGCAGCCGCGTTACCTCCGAGCAGTACTTC. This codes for CASSRVTSEQYF.

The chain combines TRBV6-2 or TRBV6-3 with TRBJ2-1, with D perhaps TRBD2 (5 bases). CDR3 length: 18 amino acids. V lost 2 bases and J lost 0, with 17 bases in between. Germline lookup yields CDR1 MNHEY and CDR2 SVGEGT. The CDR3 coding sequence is TGTGCCAGCAGTTACACGACTGGGAGCGGAAGCTCCTACAATGAGCAGTTCTTC. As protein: CASSYTTGSGSSYNEQFF.

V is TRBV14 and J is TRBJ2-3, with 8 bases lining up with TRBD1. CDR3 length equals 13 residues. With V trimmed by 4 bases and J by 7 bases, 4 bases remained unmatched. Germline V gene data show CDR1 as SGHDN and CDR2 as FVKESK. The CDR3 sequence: CASSPTGGNTQYF. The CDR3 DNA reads TGTGCCAGCAGCCCTACAGGGGGAAATACGCAGTATTTT.

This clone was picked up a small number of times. The CDR3 coding sequence is TGTGCCAGTAGTATAGTAGGGACAGGGGGATCGCGTGGCTACACCTTC. The encoded protein is CASSIVGTGGSRGYTF. The chain combines TRBV19 with TRBJ1-2; 11 bases fit TRBD1. This CDR3 spans 16 amino acids. J was trimmed by 7 bases and V by 1 base; bases with no gene match: 8. Germline V CDR1 and CDR2: LNHDA, SQIVND (reference sequence).

This CDR3 reads CASSSETGKNTEAFF. The CDR3 DNA is TGTGCCAGCAGTTCAGAGACAGGGAAGAACACTGAAGCTTTCTTT. This chain links TRBV6-5 with TRBJ1-1; TRBD1 matches 7 bases. CDR3 length: 15 amino acids. Trimming cost V 4 bases and J 1 base; bases outside gene matches: 6. Germline CDR1 reads MNHEY; CDR2 reads SVGAGI.

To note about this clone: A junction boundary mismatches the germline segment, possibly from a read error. The CDR3 reads CATSRDRSTNYGYTF. CDR3 coding DNA: TGTGCCACCAGTAGAGATCGTAGTACTAACTATGGCTACACCTTC. This chain uses TRBV15 with TRBJ1-2; D gene uncertain. The germline V gene encodes CDR1 LNHNV and CDR2 YYDKDF (reference sequence). The CDR3 contains 15 residues.

The CDR3 loop reads CSVGEGSDTGELFF. CDR3 bases: TGCAGCGTTGGGGAGGGGTCGGACACCGGGGAGCTGTTTTTT. The chain employs TRBV29-1 and TRBJ2-2; 7 nucleotides agree with TRBD2. The CDR3 contains 14 residues. The trim removed 4 bases at V and 3 bases at J, leaving 5 bases unmatched. The germline gives CDR1 SQVTM, CDR2 ANQGSEA.

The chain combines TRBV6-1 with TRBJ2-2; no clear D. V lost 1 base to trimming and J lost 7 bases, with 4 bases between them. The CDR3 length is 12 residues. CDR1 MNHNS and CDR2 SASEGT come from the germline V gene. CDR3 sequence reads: CASSEVYGELFF. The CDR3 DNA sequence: TGTGCCAGCAGTGAAGTGTACGGGGAGCTGTTTTTT.

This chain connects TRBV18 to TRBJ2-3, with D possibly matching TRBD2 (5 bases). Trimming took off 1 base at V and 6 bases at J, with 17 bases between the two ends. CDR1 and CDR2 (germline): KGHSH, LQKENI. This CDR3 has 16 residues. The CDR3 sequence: CASSPRAVLIMDTQYF. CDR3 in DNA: TGTGCCAGCTCACCACGAGCGGTTTTAATCATGGATACGCAGTATTTT.

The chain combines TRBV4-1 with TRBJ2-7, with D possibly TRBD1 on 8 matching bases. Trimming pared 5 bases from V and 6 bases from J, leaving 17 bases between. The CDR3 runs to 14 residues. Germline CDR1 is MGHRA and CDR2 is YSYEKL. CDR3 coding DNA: TGCGCCAGCAGCTTAACGACAGGGGAGGGCGAGCAGTACTTC. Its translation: CASSLTTGEGEQYF.

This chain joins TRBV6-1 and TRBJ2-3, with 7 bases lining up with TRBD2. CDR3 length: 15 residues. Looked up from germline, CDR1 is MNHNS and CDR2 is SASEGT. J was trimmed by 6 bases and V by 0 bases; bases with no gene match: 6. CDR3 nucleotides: TGTGCCAGCAGTGAAGCAGCGGGACTATTCGATACGCAGTATTTT. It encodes CASSEAAGLFDTQYF.

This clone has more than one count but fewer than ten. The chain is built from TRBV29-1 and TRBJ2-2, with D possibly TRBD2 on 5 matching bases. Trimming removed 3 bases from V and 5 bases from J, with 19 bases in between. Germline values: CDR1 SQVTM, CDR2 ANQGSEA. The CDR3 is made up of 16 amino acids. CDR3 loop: CSVDGLVGARTGELFF. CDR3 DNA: TGCAGCGTTGATGGTCTGGTGGGAGCGAGGACCGGGGAGCTGTTTTTT.

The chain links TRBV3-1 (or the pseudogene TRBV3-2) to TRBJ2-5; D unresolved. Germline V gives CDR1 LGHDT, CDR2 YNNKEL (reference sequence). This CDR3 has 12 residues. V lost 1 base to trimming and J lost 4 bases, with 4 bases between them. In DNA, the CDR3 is TGTGCCAGCAGCCAAGGTCTAGAGACCCAGTACTTC. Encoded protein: CASSQGLETQYF.

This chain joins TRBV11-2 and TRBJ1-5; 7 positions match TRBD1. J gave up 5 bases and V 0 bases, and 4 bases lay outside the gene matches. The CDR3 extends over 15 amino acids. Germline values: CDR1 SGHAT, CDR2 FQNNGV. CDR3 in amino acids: CASSLEGGMDQPQHF. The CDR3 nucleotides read TGTGCCAGCAGCTTAGAAGGGGGCATGGATCAGCCCCAGCATTTT.